Listed below are T cell receptor beta chains from one sample, sequenced in a study of post-analysis software for immune sequencing data. TCRdb used MiXCR to reprocess the PCR reads, holding one entry per CDR3 protein. This sample has a few hundred thousand distinct CDR3 sequences; more than 30% occur once, and the top ten carry 7.6%. Sequencing used blood. The receptors here all came from a girl aged 2-10 years with multiple sclerosis. The CDR3 runs from the conserved cysteine through the conserved F or W. D genes are given only for firm matches. Expanded clones get a size class; other rows say once, few or many, or leave the size out.

d_call j_call clone_size cdr3_length v_call cdr3_aa cdr3_nt
TRBD1 TRBJ2-7 NA 14 TRBV28 CASSLEDRGSEQYF TGTGCCAGCAGTTTAGAGGACAGGGGCTCCGAGCAGTACTTC
TRBD1 TRBJ2-3 many 16 TRBV5-1 CASSLVPDRGTDTQYF TGCGCCAGCAGCTTGGTTCCGGACAGGGGAACAGATACGCAGTATTTT
NA TRBJ2-1 few 15 TRBV24-1 CATSDLGRRVNEQFF TGTGCCACCAGTGATTTAGGCAGGAGGGTGAATGAGCAGTTCTTC
NA TRBJ2-5 NA 16 TRBV6-1 CASSEALGRSQETQYF TGTGCCAGCAGTGAAGCGCTTGGGAGGTCGCAAGAGACCCAGTACTTC
NA TRBJ1-2 NA 11 TRBV29-1 CSARGGGGYTF TGCAGCGCCAGGGGTGGGGGCGGCTACACCTTC
NA TRBJ2-4 many 15 TRBV7-8 CASSLTTGGANIQYF TGTGCCAGCAGCTTAACGACAGGTGGGGCGAACATTCAGTACTTC
NA TRBJ2-5 NA 14 TRBV29-1 CSVPGPTAQETQYF TGCAGCGTTCCCGGACCTACCGCCCAAGAGACCCAGTACTTC
TRBD1 TRBJ2-2 NA 15 TRBV20-1 CSASLGQGGAGELFF TGCAGTGCTAGTCTGGGACAGGGCGGCGCCGGGGAGCTGTTTTTT
NA TRBJ1-1 NA 15 TRBV7-9 CASSLIGDINTEAFF TGTGCCAGCAGCCTAATAGGGGACATCAACACTGAAGCTTTCTTT
TRBD1 TRBJ2-5 few 14 TRBV10-3 CAISRDRGQETQYF TGTGCCATCAGCCGGGACAGGGGCCAAGAGACCCAGTACTTC
TRBD2 TRBJ2-1 NA 15 TRBV5-1 CASSIAGVSYNEQFF TGCGCCAGCAGCATAGCGGGAGTCAGCTACAATGAGCAGTTCTTC
TRBD2 TRBJ2-7 NA 13 TRBV20-1 CSARALAGGEQYF TGCAGTGCTAGAGCCCTAGCGGGAGGCGAGCAGTACTTC
TRBD2 TRBJ2-1 few 16 TRBV27 CASSLKAGGQGNEQFF TGTGCCAGCAGTTTAAAAGCGGGAGGGCAGGGCAATGAGCAGTTCTTC
NA TRBJ2-7 NA 13 TRBV7-9 CASRPQGTYEQYF TGTGCCAGCAGACCACAGGGAACCTACGAGCAGTACTTC
TRBD1 TRBJ1-2 NA 14 TRBV14 CASSQEWTGVGYTF TGTGCCAGCAGCCAAGAATGGACAGGGGTTGGCTACACCTTC
NA TRBJ2-4 NA 15 TRBV12-3/TRBV12-4 CASSFEIRAQNIQYF TGTGCCAGCAGTTTTGAGATTCGGGCCCAAAACATTCAGTACTTC
NA TRBJ1-1 few 13 TRBV27 CASSLLLNTEAFF TGTGCCAGCAGTTTACTACTGAACACTGAAGCTTTCTTT
NA TRBJ1-1 NA 15 TRBV12-3/TRBV12-4 CASSLGRQGDTEAFF TGTGCCAGCAGTTTAGGGAGGCAGGGCGACACTGAAGCTTTCTTT
NA TRBJ2-2 NA 15 TRBV7-3 CASSSGGPSIGGLFF TGTGCCAGCAGCTCAGGAGGCCCCTCCATCGGGGGGCTGTTTTTT
TRBD1 TRBJ2-1 NA 17 TRBV14 CASSPLIRDRGYNEQFF TGTGCCAGCAGCCCGCTGATCCGGGACAGGGGATACAATGAGCAGTTCTTC
TRBD1 TRBJ1-5 few 16 TRBV6-5 CASRKGSQGASQPQHF TGTGCCAGCAGAAAGGGGTCTCAGGGGGCGAGTCAGCCCCAGCATTTT
TRBD2 TRBJ2-3 once 14 TRBV29-1 CSVPRGGLTNTQYF TGCAGCGTTCCCCGGGGGGGACTAACGAATACGCAGTATTTT
NA TRBJ1-1 NA 15 TRBV7-9 CASSPDRFLNTEAFF TGTGCCAGCAGCCCCGACAGATTCCTGAACACTGAAGCTTTCTTT
NA TRBJ1-2 few 16 TRBV4-3 CASSQDRGTSNYGYTF TGCGCCAGCAGCCAAGATCGGGGGACATCTAACTATGGCTACACCTTC
TRBD1 TRBJ1-2 NA 14 TRBV3-1 CASSPSGQIYGYTF TGTGCCAGCAGCCCCTCGGGACAGATATATGGCTACACCTTC
NA TRBJ2-2 NA 17 TRBV4-3 CAGSQRRSGLNTGELFF TGCGCCGGCAGCCAAAGGAGAAGCGGGCTGAACACCGGGGAGCTGTTTTTT
NA TRBJ2-1 NA 17 TRBV4-2 CASSQETAYYSYNEQFF TGTGCCAGCAGCCAAGAAACCGCTTATTACTCCTACAATGAGCAGTTCTTC
NA TRBJ1-6 few 12 TRBV3-1 CASSQEGSPLHF TGTGCCAGCAGCCAAGAGGGTTCACCCCTCCACTTT
NA TRBJ2-3 NA 17 TRBV4-1 CASSHGRTVLAADTQYF TGCGCCAGCAGCCATGGACGCACGGTATTAGCTGCAGATACGCAGTATTTT
TRBD2 TRBJ2-7 NA 19 TRBV7-2 CANSLVRIDLAGALAEQYF TGTGCCAACAGCTTAGTTCGAATCGACCTAGCGGGAGCGTTAGCTGAGCAGTACTTC
TRBD2 TRBJ2-3 NA 14 TRBV12-3/TRBV12-4 CASSPGGITDTQYF TGTGCCAGCAGTCCCGGGGGGATCACAGATACGCAGTATTTT
TRBD1 TRBJ2-7 few 14 TRBV10-3 CAIRGDRATYEQYF TGTGCCATCAGGGGGGACAGGGCGACCTACGAGCAGTACTTC
TRBD1 TRBJ2-1 few 14 TRBV20-1 CSASRTGILPEQFF TGCAGTGCCTCTAGGACAGGGATTCTCCCTGAGCAGTTCTTC
NA TRBJ2-5 many 14 TRBV4-1 CASSQETSQETQYF TGCGCCAGCAGCCAAGAAACCAGCCAAGAGACCCAGTACTTC
TRBD1 TRBJ1-6 NA 15 TRBV7-9 CASSYGDRGNSPLHF TGTGCCAGCAGCTATGGGGACAGGGGGAATTCACCCCTCCACTTT
TRBD2 TRBJ2-5 NA 18 TRBV5-1 CASSSRLAGAFYQETQYF TGCGCCAGCAGCTCCAGACTAGCGGGGGCCTTTTACCAAGAGACCCAGTACTTC
TRBD1 TRBJ2-7 NA 14 TRBV28 CASRGDRVTYEQYF TGTGCCAGCAGGGGAGACAGGGTAACCTACGAGCAGTACTTC
NA TRBJ1-2 NA 17 TRBV12-3/TRBV12-4 CASSFAVGTGFVSGYTF TGTGCCAGCAGTTTCGCCGTCGGAACAGGTTTTGTCAGTGGCTACACCTTC
NA TRBJ1-4 few 14 TRBV28 CASGLRVVGEKLFF TGTGCCAGCGGCCTCAGGGTCGTCGGTGAAAAACTGTTTTTT
TRBD1 TRBJ2-7 NA 15 TRBV12-3/TRBV12-4 CASSSLGQASYEQYF TGTGCCAGCAGCTCACTCGGACAGGCGTCCTACGAGCAGTACTTC
NA TRBJ2-3 few 17 TRBV7-3 CASSFQRRITGTDTQYF TGTGCCAGCAGCTTCCAACGGAGGATAACAGGAACCGATACGCAGTATTTT
TRBD1 TRBJ2-7 NA 14 TRBV20-1 CSARAPDRGREQYF TGCAGTGCTAGGGCCCCCGACAGGGGGCGCGAGCAGTACTTC
NA TRBJ2-7 NA 13 TRBV7-6 CASSLAGRDEQYF TGTGCCAGCAGCTTAGCGGGCAGGGACGAGCAGTACTTC
NA TRBJ1-2 few 18 TRBV29-1 CSVEDSGARQDQNYGYTF TGCAGCGTTGAAGATTCAGGAGCACGACAGGACCAAAACTATGGCTACACCTTC
TRBD1 TRBJ1-2 NA 14 TRBV6-1 CASSEDGTGDGYTF TGTGCCAGCAGTGAAGACGGGACAGGGGACGGCTACACCTTC
NA TRBJ1-5 once 13 TRBV28 CASSLNGYQPQHF TGTGCCAGCAGTTTAAACGGTTATCAGCCCCAGCATTTT
TRBD2 TRBJ2-7 NA 13 TRBV7-2 CASSAGGAREQYF TGTGCCAGCAGCGCCGGGGGGGCGCGGGAGCAGTACTTC
TRBD2 TRBJ2-3 few 17 TRBV12-3/TRBV12-4 CASSFLLAGGPSDTQYF TGTGCCAGCAGTTTCCTTTTAGCGGGGGGGCCCTCAGATACGCAGTATTTT
NA TRBJ2-1 NA 16 TRBV4-3 CASSQAPGGSYNEQFF TGCGCCAGCAGCCAAGCTCCGGGTGGTTCCTACAATGAGCAGTTCTTC
NA TRBJ2-5 NA 15 TRBV12-3/TRBV12-4 CASSLGLGSQETQYF TGTGCAAGCAGTTTAGGGCTGGGCAGTCAAGAGACCCAGTACTTC
NA TRBJ1-2 NA 14 TRBV14 CASTSGWKGFGYTF TGTGCCAGCACCTCAGGGTGGAAGGGTTTTGGCTACACCTTC
NA TRBJ1-5 NA 14 TRBV10-3 CANWGGQPNQPQHF TGTGCCAACTGGGGGGGGCAGCCCAATCAGCCCCAGCATTTT
NA TRBJ2-5 many 16 TRBV28 CASSLGAGALRETQYF TGTGCCAGCAGTTTAGGGGCAGGGGCCCTGAGGGAGACCCAGTACTTC
NA TRBJ2-3 NA 16 TRBV5-1 CASSGLGAVNTDTQYF TGCGCCAGCAGCGGCCTTGGGGCAGTGAACACAGATACGCAGTATTTT